One sample yielded the 6 T cell receptor beta chains listed below, sequenced in a study of spatial heterogeneity in lung cancer. Time point reported: sample taken at primary tumor resection. The authors sequenced whole RNA from tumor, nontumor lung or frozen PBMC without sorting. One entry per CDR3 protein results from TCRdb running MiXCR on the 5' RACE reads. This repertoire shows about 29,000 distinct CDR3 sequences, 7.5% to 9.5% found once; its top ten account for around 34%. The sample in question was PBMCs, obtained at surgery. The source is a female donor with early-stage non-small cell lung cancer.

The chain carries TRBV30 and TRBJ1-5; D is uncertain. Germline CDR1 is GTSNPN and CDR2 is SVGIG (reference sequence). V was cut by 0 bases and J by 6 bases, with 12 bases left in between. The CDR3 is 14 amino acids. The DNA for the CDR3 is TGTGCCTGGAGTGTACAGACCGACGGTCAGCCCCAGCATTTT. Protein sequence: CAWSVQTDGQPQHF.

This clonotype was picked up many times. This rearrangement joins TRBV28 to TRBJ1-2, with TRBD1 identical over 7 bases. The CDR3 has 15 residues. The germline CDR1 and CDR2 sequences are MDHEN and SYDVKM. With 8 bases clipped from V and 4 bases from J, the junction kept 13 bases outside the gene matches. CDR3 loop: CASHARGRGLYGYTF. The CDR3 region has the DNA TGTGCCAGCCACGCGAGGGGGCGAGGGCTCTATGGCTACACCTTC.

The chain uses TRBV29-1 and TRBJ1-2; D might be TRBD1 (5 bases). V shed 5 bases and J shed 7 bases, with 17 bases lying between them. In germline, CDR1 is SQVTM, CDR2 ANQGSEA. The CDR3 has 13 amino acids. The CDR3 loop is CSVKTSSGFGYTF. The CDR3 nucleotides read TGCAGCGTTAAAACTTCTTCAGGGTTTGGCTACACCTTC.

A few counts support this clonotype. V and J are TRBV6-1 and TRBJ1-2; 8 positions match TRBD1. V was pared by 3 bases and J by 4 bases, with 7 bases of the junction left unmatched. CDR1 MNHNS and CDR2 SASEGT come from the germline V gene. The CDR3 is made up of 15 amino acids. CDR3 protein: CASSEGRGRGYGYTF. The CDR3 nucleotides are TGTGCCAGCAGTGAGGGCAGGGGGCGCGGCTATGGCTACACCTTC.

The genes are TRBV5-1 and TRBJ1-1, with D possibly matching TRBD1 (5 bases). Germline loops: CDR1 SGHRS, CDR2 YFSETQ. V was clipped by 5 bases and J by 4 bases, with 15 bases between them. This CDR3 has 14 amino acids. CDR3 DNA sequence: TGCGCCAGCAGAGGAGACGGGGGGAGCACTGAAGCTTTCTTT. Translation gives CASRGDGGSTEAFF.

This clonotype showed up many times. The chain couples TRBV11-3 to TRBJ2-4, with a weak D call TRBD2 (6 bases). V lost 5 bases to trimming and J lost 2 bases, with 19 bases between them. From germline, CDR1 is SGHNT and CDR2 YENEEA. The CDR3 is 17 residues long. Here the CDR3 DNA reads TGTGCCAGCAGCCCCCCGGGACTTCCACTCACCAAAAACATTCAGTACTTC. This sequence encodes CASSPPGLPLTKNIQYF. Full variable domain (remainder filled in from reference TRBV11-3 and TRBJ2-4): EAGVVQSPRYKIIEKKQPVAFWCNPISGHNTLYWYLQNLGQGPELLIRYENEEAVDDSQLPKDRFSAERLKGVDSTLKIQPAELGDSAVYLCASSPPGLPLTKNIQYFGAGTRLSVL.